This TCR beta chain was documented in a study of blood T cell repertoires in COVID-19. The germline V gene encodes CDR1 LGHDT and CDR2 YNNKEL (reference sequence). V was clipped by 4 bases and J by 0 bases; unmatched bases: 7. CDR3 size: 16 residues. Measured with immunoSEQ multiplex PCR; TCRdb has only the in-frame clones, and not every one. The data contain about 150,000 clones, around 80% of them singletons. What was sequenced was PBMCs or T cells enriched from blood (not recorded which). The chain combines TRBV3-1 (or the pseudogene TRBV3-2) with TRBJ2-3; 7 nucleotides align to TRBD2. The clonotype was recovered from a man in his fifties who had recovered from COVID-19. For the CDR3, the DNA is TGTGCCAGCAGCCCAAGGCAGCGGGGTAGCACAGATACGCAGTATTTT. It translates to CASSPRQRGSTDTQYF.